Sequencing of this TCR beta chain was carried out in a study of T cells after yellow fever vaccination. The table lists this clonotype with many counts. The antigen is not known. TCRdb called the 5' RACE reads again in MiXCR, with one record for every CDR3 protein. The table includes roughly 120,000 distinct CDR3 sequences, around 7.7% detected once. Trimming pared 7 bases from V and 8 bases from J, leaving 14 bases between. This CDR3 has 13 residues. CDR1 and CDR2 (germline): SEHNR, FQNEAQ (reference sequence). Study-level findings and limits: Although the secondary response was weaker, it peaked faster, at day 5 versus 15. A small share of clonotypes appeared in both CD4 and CD8 compartments. Within FACS-sorted repertoires, abundant clonotypes contaminating from the bulk population could be present.

This receptor was taken from a man between 18 and 29 years old who received the YFV17D yellow fever vaccine. The source material was CD4+ T cells sorted from PBMCs, sampled about 10 days after the first yellow fever vaccination. The V gene is TRBV7-9, the J gene TRBJ1-4; tentative D call: TRBD1 (6 bases). The CDR3 is CASNNRAGEKLFF. CDR3 nucleotides: TGTGCCAGCAACAACAGGGCAGGGGAAAAACTGTTTTTT.